One and the same sample provided the 21 T cell receptor beta chains below, sequenced in a study of T cells in Graves' hyperthyroidism and ophthalmopathy. It was RNA transcripts that yielded the amplified TCR beta CDR3 regions. A set of HTBI primers served as the primers for a first-round RT-PCR of the TCR CDR3. MiXCR, applied by TCRdb to the multiplex PCR reads, yields one record per CDR3 protein. The data contain 310,000 or so distinct CDR3 sequences, approximately 17% of them singletons. Sequenced sample: blood. All receptors come from a woman aged 55 to 70 with Graves' ophthalmopathy.

This clonotype was counted between two and nine times. V gene TRBV6-1 combines with J gene TRBJ2-7, with 7 bases fitting TRBD1. The trim removed 2 bases at V and 4 bases at J, leaving 11 bases unmatched. CDR3 size: 16 residues. Germline CDR1 reads MNHNS; CDR2 reads SASEGT. This CDR3 is CASSERAGTEGYEQYF. CDR3 coding DNA: TGTGCCAGCAGTGAACGGGCAGGGACAGAAGGATACGAGCAGTACTTC.

This clonotype has ten or more counts. The rearrangement uses TRBV5-1 and TRBJ2-2; the D gene could be TRBD1 or TRBD2 (7 bases each). V lost 4 bases and J lost 5, with 18 bases in between. This CDR3 comprises 16 residues. Germline lookup yields CDR1 SGHRS and CDR2 YFSETQ. Here the CDR3 DNA reads TGCGCCAGCAGCAGGACTTCAGGGGGAGGGACCGGGGAGCTGTTTTTT. Translating gives CASSRTSGGGTGELFF.

This clonotype was seen at least ten times. The rearrangement joins TRBV18 to TRBJ2-5; D is ambiguous. Germline values: CDR1 KGHSH, CDR2 LQKENI. The CDR3 is made up of 13 amino acids. Trimming shortened V by 3 bases and J by 7 bases, and 12 bases separated the two germline ends. The CDR3 spells CASSPGTGATQYF. The CDR3 DNA is TGTGCCAGCTCACCGGGCACGGGTGCGACCCAGTACTTC.

Of note for this clonotype: This clone may be a read error of a much larger clone one base away. This sequence joins TRBV7-2 and TRBJ1-6; D is perhaps TRBD1 (6 bases). Germline values: CDR1 SGHTA, CDR2 FQGNSA. The V and J ends lost 7 bases and 3 bases respectively, with 13 bases between them. CDR3 size: 15 residues. The CDR3 DNA is TGTGCCAGCAACGTATTACAGGGCTATAATTCACCCCTCCACTTT. As protein: CASNVLQGYNSPLHF.

In its sample, this clonotype was seen a few times. V and J are TRBV27 and TRBJ2-3; TRBD1 is a possible D gene (6 bases). The V gene's germline CDR1 is MNHEY and CDR2 SMNVEV (reference sequence). Trimming left V 5 bases short and J 3 bases short, with 12 bases between. The CDR3 is made up of 14 amino acids. CDR3 region: CASSDVRGTDTQYF. DNA for the CDR3: TGTGCCAGCAGTGACGTCAGGGGTACAGATACGCAGTATTTT.

This clonotype was counted many times. J is TRBJ1-1 and V is TRBV20-1; 8 bases align to TRBD1. From germline, CDR1 is DFQATT and CDR2 SNEGSKA (reference sequence). V lost 6 bases to trimming and J lost 1 base; unmatched junction nucleotides: 7. CDR3 length: 14 amino acids. The CDR3 sequence is CSATRGTGNTEAFF. CDR3 coding DNA: TGCAGTGCGACGAGGGGGACAGGGAACACTGAAGCTTTCTTT.

With regard to this clonotype: This clone may be a read error of a much larger clone one base away. The conserved final phenylalanine or tryptophan is absent from the CDR3, which likely points to a read error. The chain is built from TRBV5-1 and TRBJ1-1; D not resolved. The V end was cut by 3 bases, the J end by 4 bases, with 22 bases between. CDR1 is SGHRS and CDR2 is YFSETQ in the germline V gene. This CDR3 spans 17 amino acids. The CDR3 here is CASSSTTGPPGSTEAFL. The CDR3 DNA sequence: TGCGCCAGCAGCTCAACAACCGGACCCCCTGGAAGCACTGAAGCTTTCCTT.

This sequence joins TRBV5-6 and TRBJ2-7; D gene unclear. Germline loops: CDR1 SGHDT, CDR2 YYEEEE. Trimming stripped 1 base from V and 11 bases from J, with 19 bases between. This CDR3 comprises 14 residues. The CDR3 nucleotides read TGTGCCAGCAGCTTGCGTTTCAGCGAGTCCCAGGAGTACTTC. Translation: CASSLRFSESQEYF.

The chain couples TRBV4-1 to TRBJ2-2; the match to TRBD2 covers 7 bases. Looked up from germline, CDR1 is MGHRA and CDR2 is YSYEKL. The CDR3 is 17 residues long. V trimming: 3 bases; J trimming: 1 base; junction bases outside the gene matches: 8. The CDR3 coding sequence is TGCGCCAGCAGCCATCCGGCGAGCGGGAAGAACACCGGGGAGCTGTTTTTT. Translating it yields CASSHPASGKNTGELFF.

Worth noting for this clonotype: Since a much larger clone is just one base distant, this may be a read error. The chain joins TRBV20-1 to TRBJ2-5; D might be TRBD2 (5 bases). Germline assignment: CDR1 DFQATT and CDR2 SNEGSKA (reference sequence). The CDR3 is 14 amino acids. Trimming stripped 2 bases from V and 4 bases from J, with 14 bases between. The CDR3 DNA reads as TGCAGTGCTAGAAACGGAGGTAGAGGAGAGACCCAGTACTTC. It specifies CSARNGGRGETQYF.

The chain employs TRBV7-2 and TRBJ1-5, with TRBD1 as a possible D gene (6 bases). Looked up from germline, CDR1 is SGHTA and CDR2 is FQGNSA. This CDR3 has 17 amino acids. V was pared by 5 bases and J by 4 bases, with 21 bases between. The CDR3 DNA reads TGTGCCAGCAGCCTAGGGGGGGGGATAGGGGGGAATCAGCCCCAGCATTTT. Its protein product is CASSLGGGIGGNQPQHF.

This clonotype has more than one count but fewer than ten. This chain joins TRBV20-1 and TRBJ2-5; 7 nucleotides align to TRBD2. V trimming: 5 bases; J trimming: 4 bases; junction bases outside the gene matches: 19. Germline lookup yields CDR1 DFQATT and CDR2 SNEGSKA (reference sequence). This CDR3 is built from 17 residues. The DNA of the CDR3 is TGCAGTGCTCCTCTCGTCCCCCTGGCGGGAGACCCAGAGACCCAGTACTTC. It translates to CSAPLVPLAGDPETQYF.

Of note for this clonotype: This may arise from a read error, as a much more abundant clone is one base away. It is likely a read error, because the conserved phenylalanine at the end of the CDR3 is missing. The chain joins TRBV2 to TRBJ1-2; D is unclear. CDR1 and CDR2 (germline): SNHLY, FYNNEI. Trimming took off 8 bases at V and 4 bases at J, with 14 bases between the two ends. The CDR3 is 13 amino acids. Here the CDR3 DNA reads TGTGCCAGCGGAAGAGGGTTCGGCTATGGCTACACCCTC. Its translation is CASGRGFGYGYTL.

The table lists this clonotype with many counts. The rearrangement uses TRBV12-3 or TRBV12-4 and TRBJ2-3, with 9 bases fitting TRBD1. The J segment lost 2 bases and the V segment lost 6 bases, leaving 6 bases of the junction unmatched. The CDR3 length is 15 residues. The CDR3 loop is CASSPRDRDTDTQYF. CDR3 nucleotides: TGTGCCAGCAGCCCCCGGGACAGGGACACAGATACGCAGTATTTT.

In this sample, this clonotype turned up many times. V usage is TRBV15 and J usage is TRBJ2-7; 8 bases are a match to TRBD2. The V gene end was trimmed by 0 bases and the J gene end by 3 bases; junction bases not matched to a gene: 4. Germline V gene data show CDR1 as LNHNV and CDR2 as YYDKDF (reference sequence). The CDR3 covers 15 residues. The CDR3 DNA follows: TGTGCCACCAGCAGAGACGGGGGGGCTGTCTACGAGCAGTACTTC. Translation: CATSRDGGAVYEQYF. The whole variable domain, remainder taken from reference TRBV15 and TRBJ2-7, is DAMVIQNPRYQVTQFGKPVTLSCSQTLNHNVMYWYQQKSSQAPKLLFHYYDKDFNNEADTPDNFQSRRPNTSFCFLDIRSPGLGDTAMYLCATSRDGGAVYEQYFGPGTRLTVT.

CDR3 in DNA: TGTGCCAGCAGCCAAGCGGGGTTCGGAGAAAAACTGTTTTTT. Its protein product is CASSQAGFGEKLFF. The chain links TRBV4-2 to TRBJ1-4; the D is unclear. The CDR3 loop spans 14 amino acids. Trimming shortened V by 1 base and J by 8 bases, and 11 bases separated the two germline ends. Germline CDR1 reads LGHNA; CDR2 reads YNFKEQ.

The chain recombines TRBV9 with TRBJ2-1; the match to TRBD2 covers 16 bases. Trimming removed 3 bases from V and 7 bases from J; junction bases left unmatched: 4. From germline, CDR1 is SGDLS and CDR2 YYNGEE. The CDR3 consists of 16 residues. CDR3 sequence reads: CASSAGTSGRGNEQFF. DNA for the CDR3: TGTGCCAGCAGCGCCGGGACTAGCGGGAGGGGTAATGAGCAGTTCTTC.

At least ten counts were recorded for this clonotype. The chain has TRBV7-2 and TRBJ2-1; D possibly corresponds to TRBD1 (5 bases). CDR3 size: 16 residues. The V and J ends lost 1 base and 5 bases respectively, with 15 bases between them. CDR1 is SGHTA and CDR2 is FQGNSA in the germline V gene. The CDR3 loop reads CASSLVFRDLHNEQFF. The CDR3 DNA reads as TGTGCCAGCAGCTTAGTTTTCAGGGATTTACACAATGAGCAGTTCTTC.

This chain links TRBV28 with TRBJ1-5; 11 bases are a match to TRBD1. The CDR3 has 15 residues. CDR1 MDHEN and CDR2 SYDVKM come from the germline V gene. The V segment lost 9 bases and the J segment 4 bases; nucleotides outside the gene matches: 8. The CDR3 DNA is TGTGCCAGTTGGGACAGGGGGTTCCTTAATCAGCCCCAGCATTTT. It specifies CASWDRGFLNQPQHF.

This clonotype occurred many times. The chain has TRBV28 and TRBJ2-7; the D gene is possibly TRBD1 (6 bases). Per germline, CDR1 MDHEN and CDR2 SYDVKM. Trimming removed 5 bases from V and 1 base from J, with 12 bases in between. CDR3 length: 14 amino acids. The CDR3 protein is CASSAPGQSYEQYF. DNA of the CDR3: TGTGCCAGCAGTGCCCCTGGACAGTCCTACGAGCAGTACTTC.

This clonotype was counted at least ten times. Relative to the germline gene, one junction end is altered; a read error may explain this. The chain carries TRBV12-3 or TRBV12-4 and TRBJ1-1; D may be TRBD1 (6 bases). This CDR3 is 12 amino acids long. CDR3 protein: CASSLGQQEAFF. The DNA of the CDR3 is TGTGCCAGCAGCTTAGGACAGCAAGAAGCTTTCTTT.